The clone carrying this TCR beta chain was detected many times. Data came from immunoSEQ multiplex PCR; TCRdb stores just in-frame clones and leaves some out. The table shows some 200,000 clones, with roughly 85% occurring only once. The source of the sample is a study of blood T cell repertoires in COVID-19. Sequenced input: peripheral blood. The sequence was obtained from a woman in her late teens or twenties who had recovered from COVID-19.

The CDR3 nucleotides are TGTGCCAGCAGCAGGACAGGGAGGAGCACTGAAGCTTTCTTT. Encoded protein: CASSRTGRSTEAFF. This sequence joins TRBV9 and TRBJ1-1; 8 bases are shared with TRBD1. Trimming took 4 bases from V and 4 from J; bases not matched to a gene: 6. From germline, CDR1 is SGDLS and CDR2 YYNGEE. This CDR3 is 14 amino acids long.